These 26 T cell receptor beta chains were all obtained from the same sample, sequenced in a study of T cell changes during pregnancy in multiple sclerosis. Only in-frame clones appear in the TCRdb table, and some are missing; sequencing was by immunoSEQ multiplex PCR. The sample yields tens of thousands of clones, over 80% seen once. The sequenced sample was CD4+ T cells from peripheral blood mononuclear cells, obtained in the second trimester of pregnancy. The source of these receptors is a female donor with multiple sclerosis, enrolled in a pregnancy study.

This clone was counted a few times. The V call is TRBV5-1, the J call TRBJ1-2; perhaps TRBD1 as D (5 bases). CDR1 is SGHRS and CDR2 is YFSETQ in the germline V gene. The CDR3 length is 15 residues. The V end lost 3 bases, the J end lost 7 bases, and 19 bases lay between the germline ends. CDR3 region: CASSWETRDGGGYTF. The CDR3 region has the DNA TGCGCCAGCAGCTGGGAGACCAGGGACGGGGGTGGCTACACCTTC.

The rearrangement joins TRBV5-6 to TRBJ2-7, with 10 bases that match TRBD2. V lost 6 bases to trimming and J lost 5 bases; unmatched junction nucleotides: 17. CDR1 is SGHDT and CDR2 is YYEEEE in the germline V gene. The CDR3 has 17 residues. The CDR3 sequence: CASNPGASGRRSNEQYF. DNA of the CDR3: TGTGCCAGCAACCCGGGTGCTAGCGGGAGAAGGTCAAACGAGCAGTACTTC. Full variable domain (remainder filled in from reference TRBV5-6 and TRBJ2-7): DAGVTQSPTHLIKTRGQQVTLRCSPKSGHDTVSWYQQALGQGPQFIFQYYEEEERQRGNFPDRFSGHQFPNYSSELNVNALLLGDSALYLCASNPGASGRRSNEQYFGPGTRLTVT.

The chain couples TRBV11-3 to TRBJ2-5; 9 nucleotides match TRBD1. Germline V gives CDR1 SGHNT, CDR2 YENEEA. The CDR3 sequence is 14 residues long. The trim removed 3 bases at V and 3 bases at J, leaving 2 bases unmatched. CDR3 in DNA: TGTGCCAGCAGCTTTCGGGACAGGGAAGAGACCCAGTACTTC. This gives the protein CASSFRDREETQYF.

The chain employs TRBV15 and TRBJ2-7; 11 bases fit TRBD1. The CDR3 has 17 amino acids. Germline V gives CDR1 LNHNV, CDR2 YYDKDF (reference sequence). Trimming removed 1 base from V and 3 bases from J; junction bases left unmatched: 8. CDR3 DNA sequence: TGTGCCACCAGCAGAGTTTCCGGGACAGGGGGGATCTACGAGCAGTACTTC. Encoded protein: CATSRVSGTGGIYEQYF.

The chain recombines TRBV25-1 with TRBJ2-1; 7 positions agree with TRBD1. V trimming: 5 bases; J trimming: 3 bases; junction bases outside the gene matches: 1. This CDR3 is 13 amino acids long. Per germline, CDR1 MGHDK and CDR2 SYGVNS. The CDR3 here is CASSWDSYNEQFF. The CDR3 coding sequence is TGTGCCAGCAGTTGGGACAGCTACAATGAGCAGTTCTTC.

The chain couples TRBV27 to TRBJ2-7; TRBD2 agrees at 9 bases. CDR1 is MNHEY, CDR2 SMNVEV, per germline (reference sequence). V lost 2 bases and J lost 2; bases outside the gene matches: 7. This CDR3 is built from 16 residues. CDR3 amino acids: CASSLLAGSGPYEQYF. Written as DNA, the CDR3 is TGTGCCAGCAGTTTACTAGCGGGGTCAGGACCCTACGAGCAGTACTTC.

This clone came up a few times. The V call is TRBV19, the J call TRBJ1-5; 8 nucleotides line up with TRBD1. From germline, CDR1 is LNHDA and CDR2 SQIVND (reference sequence). The CDR3 runs to 16 residues. V dropped 5 bases and J dropped 2; count of bases not matched to a gene: 8. The CDR3 sequence is CASSRDRGGGNQPQHF. Here the CDR3 DNA reads TGTGCCAGTAGTCGAGACAGGGGAGGTGGCAATCAGCCCCAGCATTTT.

The rearrangement uses TRBV28 and TRBJ1-2, with D tentatively TRBD1 (6 bases). This CDR3 region has 12 residues. V lost 6 bases, J lost 4 bases, and 9 bases lay in between. Germline V gives CDR1 MDHEN, CDR2 SYDVKM. The CDR3 sequence is CASRPTGYGYTF. The CDR3 nucleotides read TGTGCCAGCAGACCGACAGGCTATGGCTACACCTTC.

This chain links TRBV6-5 with TRBJ2-7; possibly TRBD1 for D (5 bases). The V end lost 6 bases, the J end lost 4 bases, and 10 bases lay between the germline ends. The CDR3 extends over 12 amino acids. Germline CDR1 is MNHEY and CDR2 is SVGAGI. CDR3 in DNA: TGTGCCAGCAGCGACAGCGAATACGAGCAGTACTTC. Translating it yields CASSDSEYEQYF.

Only a few counts were recorded for this clone. CDR3 amino acids: CASSFSTVYGYTF. CDR3 coding DNA: TGCGCCAGCAGCTTCTCCACAGTCTATGGCTACACCTTC. This chain connects TRBV5-1 to TRBJ1-2, with D unresolved. The germline CDR1 and CDR2 sequences are SGHRS and YFSETQ. The V end lost 2 bases, the J end lost 4 bases, and 9 bases lay between the germline ends. The CDR3 is 13 amino acids.

The chain is built from TRBV7-2 and TRBJ2-5; 10 bases map to TRBD2. The CDR3 covers 15 residues. After removal of 5 bases from V and 5 bases from J, the junction contained 8 bases not matched to a gene. Germline V CDR1 and CDR2: SGHTA, FQGNSA. This chain's CDR3 is CASSPSGGAWETQYF. The DNA for the CDR3 is TGTGCCAGCAGCCCGAGCGGGGGGGCTTGGGAGACCCAGTACTTC.

The chain carries TRBV7-2 and TRBJ2-7; D unresolved. Trimming pared 5 bases from V and 6 bases from J, leaving 14 bases between. CDR3 length: 13 amino acids. Germline V gives CDR1 SGHTA, CDR2 FQGNSA. CDR3 loop: CASSPPPRVEQYF. In DNA form, the CDR3 reads TGTGCCAGCAGCCCCCCCCCTAGAGTCGAGCAGTACTTC. The variable domain in full, with the rest retrieved from reference TRBV7-2 and TRBJ2-7, is GAGVSQSPSNKVTEKGKDVELRCDPISGHTALYWYRQSLGQGLEFLIYFQGNSAPDKSGLPSDRFSAERTGGSVSTLTIQRTQQEDSAVYLCASSPPPRVEQYFGPGTRLTVT.

The chain joins TRBV4-3 to TRBJ1-6, with a possible D match to TRBD1 (5 bases). CDR1 is LGHNA and CDR2 is YSLEER in the germline V gene. CDR3 length: 14 amino acids. The V end was cut by 4 bases, the J end by 7 bases, with 11 bases between. The CDR3 loop is CASSLKTDNSPLHF. Here the CDR3 DNA reads TGCGCCAGCAGCCTCAAGACAGACAATTCACCCCTCCACTTT.

The rearrangement uses TRBV6-1 and TRBJ1-1; 9 nucleotides match TRBD1. The CDR3 covers 14 residues. J was trimmed by 6 bases and V by 5 bases; bases with no gene match: 7. Germline CDR1 and CDR2: MNHNS and SASEGT. Here the CDR3 reads CASSRGTGRAEAFF. The DNA for the CDR3 is TGTGCCAGCAGTCGTGGGACAGGGAGGGCTGAAGCTTTCTTT.

V is TRBV30 and J is TRBJ2-4; TRBD2 is a possible D gene (6 bases). Germline assignment: CDR1 GTSNPN and CDR2 SVGIG (reference sequence). V lost 2 bases and J 2 bases, leaving 19 bases between the germline ends. This CDR3 has 17 amino acids. CDR3 DNA sequence: TGTGCCTGGAGTCCCGCCGGGGGTCATTATACCAAAAACATTCAGTACTTC. It specifies CAWSPAGGHYTKNIQYF.

This clone was detected only a few times. The rearrangement uses TRBV6-6 and TRBJ2-7; TRBD1 matches at 7 bases. V was clipped by 5 bases and J by 6 bases; unmatched bases: 7. The length of the CDR3 is 13 residues. Germline values: CDR1 MNHNY, CDR2 SVGAGI (reference sequence). CDR3 residues: CASSRYRQGEQYF. DNA of the CDR3: TGTGCCAGCAGTAGATACCGACAGGGCGAGCAGTACTTC.

The rearrangement joins TRBV6-5 to TRBJ2-7; 10 positions agree with TRBD1. The CDR3 spans 16 residues. V lost 0 bases and J lost 3; bases outside the gene matches: 5. Germline V gene sequence: CDR1 MNHEY, CDR2 SVGAGI. CDR3 protein: CASSYSPGTGVYEQYF. CDR3 coding DNA: TGTGCCAGCAGTTACTCCCCTGGGACAGGGGTCTACGAGCAGTACTTC.

With respect to this clone: The sample holds other DNA sequences that translate to the same CDR3. This chain connects TRBV5-1 to TRBJ2-7; TRBD2 matches at 8 bases. J was trimmed by 3 bases and V by 4 bases; bases with no gene match: 6. The CDR3 totals 14 residues. Per germline, CDR1 SGHRS and CDR2 YFSETQ. CDR3 loop: CASSLLAGGYEQYF. The CDR3 nucleotides are TGCGCCAGCAGCCTGCTGGCGGGGGGCTACGAGCAGTACTTC.

This chain links TRBV7-2 with TRBJ1-1, with D uncertain. V was cut by 7 bases and J by 7 bases, with 22 bases left in between. CDR3 length: 15 residues. In germline, CDR1 is SGHTA, CDR2 FQGNSA. The CDR3 is CASNLGSRSSGEAFF. CDR3 in DNA: TGTGCCAGCAACCTGGGGAGCAGGTCAAGCGGTGAAGCTTTCTTT.

The CDR3 nucleotides are TGTGCCAGTAGTCCGTGGACAGGGGGCAACTATGGCTACACCTTC. Translation: CASSPWTGGNYGYTF. The V call is TRBV19, the J call TRBJ1-2; 11 bases are shared with TRBD1. Losses at the gene ends were 5 bases for V and 2 bases for J; bases not matched to a gene: 4. This CDR3 is built from 15 residues. The germline V gene encodes CDR1 LNHDA and CDR2 SQIVND (reference sequence).

This sequence joins TRBV19 and TRBJ2-1; D unresolved. Germline V lookup: CDR1 LNHDA, CDR2 SQIVND (reference sequence). The V gene lost 8 bases and the J gene lost 8 bases, with 10 bases spanning the gap. CDR3 length equals 11 residues. CDR3 DNA sequence: TGTGCCAGTTTTTCCCCCGATGAGCAGTTCTTC. Its translation: CASFSPDEQFF.

This rearrangement joins TRBV27 to TRBJ2-7; 12 bases agree with TRBD2. Trimming removed 4 bases from V and 2 bases from J; junction bases left unmatched: 12. The CDR3 runs 18 residues. Germline CDR1 is MNHEY and CDR2 is SMNVEV (reference sequence). CDR3 nucleotides: TGTGCCAGCAGTTCGCGGCTAGCGGGAGGGCCTATGACCTACGAGCAGTACTTC. Its translation: CASSSRLAGGPMTYEQYF.

This sequence joins TRBV6-5 and TRBJ2-1; 11 nucleotides match TRBD2. The germline gives CDR1 MNHEY, CDR2 SVGAGI. The CDR3 loop spans 15 amino acids. J was trimmed by 8 bases and V by 1 base; bases with no gene match: 4. This chain's CDR3 is CASSYLAGGPYEQFF. In DNA, the CDR3 is TGTGCCAGCAGTTACTTAGCGGGGGGGCCGTATGAGCAGTTCTTC.

This clone was counted between two and nine times. The genes are TRBV7-2 and TRBJ2-7; 14 bases agree with TRBD2. After removal of 5 bases from V and 3 bases from J, the junction contained 12 bases not matched to a gene. The CDR3 loop spans 18 amino acids. Germline CDR1 is SGHTA and CDR2 is FQGNSA. The CDR3 loop reads CASSPRTSGRPRHYEQYF. DNA for the CDR3: TGTGCCAGCAGCCCCCGGACTAGCGGGAGGCCGCGGCACTACGAGCAGTACTTC.

V gene TRBV2 combines with J gene TRBJ1-1, with D tentatively TRBD1 (6 bases). With 2 bases removed from V and 4 bases from J, the gap between germline ends came to 14 bases. Germline assignment: CDR1 SNHLY and CDR2 FYNNEI. This CDR3 is built from 15 residues. The CDR3 spells CASSESFSGATEAFF. The CDR3, as DNA: TGTGCCAGCAGTGAATCTTTTTCAGGGGCCACTGAAGCTTTCTTT.

The chain recombines TRBV19 with TRBJ2-1, with 12 positions matching TRBD2. J gave up 2 bases and V 6 bases, and 8 bases lay outside the gene matches. Germline values: CDR1 LNHDA, CDR2 SQIVND (reference sequence). CDR3 length: 17 amino acids. The CDR3 sequence is CASSPVSSGRAYNEQFF. The DNA of the CDR3 is TGTGCCAGTAGCCCCGTTTCTAGCGGGAGGGCCTACAATGAGCAGTTCTTC.